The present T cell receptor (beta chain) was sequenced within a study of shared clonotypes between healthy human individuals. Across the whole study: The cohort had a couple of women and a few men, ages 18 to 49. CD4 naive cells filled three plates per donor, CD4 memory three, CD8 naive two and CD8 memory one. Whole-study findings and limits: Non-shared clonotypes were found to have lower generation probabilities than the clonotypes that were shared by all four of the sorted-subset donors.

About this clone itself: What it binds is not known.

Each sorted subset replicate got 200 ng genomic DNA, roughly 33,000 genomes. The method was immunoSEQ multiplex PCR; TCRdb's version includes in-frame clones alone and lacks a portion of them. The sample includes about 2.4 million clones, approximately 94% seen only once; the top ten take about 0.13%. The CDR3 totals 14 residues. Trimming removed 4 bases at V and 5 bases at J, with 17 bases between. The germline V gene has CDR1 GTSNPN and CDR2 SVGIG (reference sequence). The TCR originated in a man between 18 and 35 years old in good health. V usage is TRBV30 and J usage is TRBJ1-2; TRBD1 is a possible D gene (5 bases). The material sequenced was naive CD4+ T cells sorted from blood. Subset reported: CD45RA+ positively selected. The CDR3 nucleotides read TGTGCCTGGAAAGGGGACGGGGGTCTATATGGCTACACCTTC. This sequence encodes CAWKGDGGLYGYTF.